This T cell receptor (beta chain) was documented in a study of blood T cell repertoires in COVID-19. Study at large: Samples of COVID-19 (acute and convalescent) were obtained from the United States, Italy and Spain. PBMCs, B-cell-depleted T cells, or T cells were the source of the cDNA or gDNA that made up the material.

How the authors handled the data: From reference gene primer amplification, estimates of nucleated cell counts were derived. Data came from immunoSEQ multiplex PCR; TCRdb stores just in-frame clones and leaves some out. V and J calls and clone size come straight from that table; D and trimming were deduced from the DNA. Among 150,000 or so clones listed, 77% were seen once. The specimen sequenced was peripheral blood. This sequence was found in a woman aged 45 to 65 with active or convalescent COVID-19.

The CDR3 protein is CASSMGQGTPDTQYF. As DNA, the CDR3 is TGTGCCAGTAGTATGGGACAGGGGACCCCAGATACGCAGTATTTT. The J gene is TRBJ2-3, the V gene TRBV19, with TRBD1 matching over 10 bases. CDR1 and CDR2 from the germline V gene are LNHDA and SQIVND (reference sequence). V gave up 3 bases and J gave up 4 bases; unmatched junction bases: 4. CDR3 size: 15 residues.